This is a list of T cell receptor beta chains from one sample in a study of blood T cell repertoires in COVID-19. Libraries were prepared by immunoSEQ multiplex PCR; TCRdb keeps only in-frame clonotypes and omits some of them. The data show some 100,000 clones, roughly nine tenths seen once. Source material: peripheral blood. The receptors stem from a man aged 45 to 65 with active COVID-19. Each CDR3 is given with its conserved first and last residue. The D gene is left open where the match is weak. Size tells how often a clone was seen (once, few, many) or the class of an expanded clone, and some rows leave it out.

D gene: NA; clone size: NA; V gene: TRBV29-1; J gene: TRBJ2-3; CDR3 DNA: TGCAGCGCTTCTCCGTTAACAGATACGCAGTATTTT; CDR3 protein: CSASPLTDTQYF
D gene: NA; clone size: NA; V gene: TRBV10-1; J gene: TRBJ2-2; CDR3 DNA: TGCGCCAGCAGTGAAAGAGGAGACGGGGAGCTGTTTTTT; CDR3 protein: CASSERGDGELFF
D gene: NA; clone size: NA; V gene: TRBV7-2; J gene: TRBJ2-7; CDR3 DNA: TGTGCCAGCAGCCGCGGTTTCTACGAGCAGTACTTC; CDR3 protein: CASSRGFYEQYF
D gene: NA; clone size: NA; V gene: TRBV18; J gene: TRBJ1-6; CDR3 DNA: TGTGCCAGCTCACCGGCGACAGACAATTCACCCCTCCACTTT; CDR3 protein: CASSPATDNSPLHF
D gene: TRBD1; clone size: few; V gene: TRBV2; J gene: TRBJ2-4; CDR3 DNA: TGTGCCAGCAGTGCAGTGACAGGGGGTACCCTAGCCAAAAACATTCAGTACTTC; CDR3 protein: CASSAVTGGTLAKNIQYF
D gene: TRBD1; clone size: NA; V gene: TRBV24-1; J gene: TRBJ2-5; CDR3 DNA: TGTGCCACCAGTGATTTGCGACAGGGGGTTGGGACCCAGTACTTC; CDR3 protein: CATSDLRQGVGTQYF
D gene: NA; clone size: NA; V gene: TRBV6-6; J gene: TRBJ1-5; CDR3 DNA: TGTGCCAGCAGTCCCCGGGACATCTATCAGCCCCAGCATTTT; CDR3 protein: CASSPRDIYQPQHF
D gene: NA; clone size: NA; V gene: TRBV12-3/TRBV12-4; J gene: TRBJ1-2; CDR3 DNA: TGTGCCAGCAGTTTAACGGGGAGCCATGGCTACACCTTC; CDR3 protein: CASSLTGSHGYTF
D gene: TRBD2; clone size: NA; V gene: TRBV6-1; J gene: TRBJ2-3; CDR3 DNA: TGTGCCAGCAGTGACCCGGGACTAGCGGGGCGCACAGATACGCAGTATTTT; CDR3 protein: CASSDPGLAGRTDTQYF
D gene: NA; clone size: NA; V gene: TRBV2; J gene: TRBJ1-5; CDR3 DNA: TGTGCCAGCAGACTAGGGTTTAACAATCAGCCCCAGCATTTT; CDR3 protein: CASRLGFNNQPQHF
D gene: NA; clone size: NA; V gene: TRBV27; J gene: TRBJ1-1; CDR3 DNA: TGTGCCAGCAGCCGGCGGGACACTGAAGCTTTCTTT; CDR3 protein: CASSRRDTEAFF
D gene: TRBD2; clone size: NA; V gene: TRBV2; J gene: TRBJ2-1; CDR3 DNA: TGTGCCAGCACAGGACTAGCGGGCAATGAGCAGTTCTTC; CDR3 protein: CASTGLAGNEQFF
D gene: NA; clone size: NA; V gene: TRBV12-3/TRBV12-4; J gene: TRBJ2-5; CDR3 DNA: TGTGCCAGCAGTATCGCGGGTGGGACCCAGTACTTC; CDR3 protein: CASSIAGGTQYF
D gene: TRBD1; clone size: NA; V gene: TRBV27; J gene: TRBJ1-2; CDR3 DNA: TGTGCCAGCAGTTTAACGATTTGGTCTGGACAGGGTAACGGCTACACCTTC; CDR3 protein: CASSLTIWSGQGNGYTF
D gene: TRBD1; clone size: NA; V gene: TRBV3-1/TRBV3-2; J gene: TRBJ1-3; CDR3 DNA: TGTGCCAGCAGCGGGACAGACTCTGGAAACACCATATATTTT; CDR3 protein: CASSGTDSGNTIYF
D gene: NA; clone size: NA; V gene: TRBV7-9; J gene: TRBJ1-5; CDR3 DNA: TGTGCCAGCAGCTTAGACCTAAATCAGCCCCAGCATTTT; CDR3 protein: CASSLDLNQPQHF
D gene: NA; clone size: NA; V gene: TRBV7-9; J gene: TRBJ1-2; CDR3 DNA: TGTGCCAGCAGCCTCGACAGGCTGTTCTATGGCTACACCTTC; CDR3 protein: CASSLDRLFYGYTF
D gene: TRBD2; clone size: once; V gene: TRBV3-1/TRBV3-2; J gene: TRBJ2-3; CDR3 DNA: TGTGCCAGCACTCTGCGGGGGGGCCCGGCAGATACGCAGTATTTT; CDR3 protein: CASTLRGGPADTQYF
D gene: TRBD1; clone size: once; V gene: TRBV19; J gene: TRBJ1-6; CDR3 DNA: TGTGCCAGTAGTATCCGACGACCGGGACAGGGTAATTCACCCCTCCACTTT; CDR3 protein: CASSIRRPGQGNSPLHF
D gene: TRBD1; clone size: NA; V gene: TRBV6-6; J gene: TRBJ2-1; CDR3 DNA: TGTGCCAGCAGTTGGGACAGGAGGGGTGAGCAGTTCTTC; CDR3 protein: CASSWDRRGEQFF
D gene: NA; clone size: NA; V gene: TRBV11-2; J gene: TRBJ1-2; CDR3 DNA: TGTGCCAGCAGCTCGGAGTACCCTAACTATGGCTACACCTTC; CDR3 protein: CASSSEYPNYGYTF
D gene: NA; clone size: NA; V gene: TRBV27; J gene: TRBJ1-1; CDR3 DNA: TGTGCCAGCAGTTTATCAGGAGGGAACACTGAAGCTTTCTTT; CDR3 protein: CASSLSGGNTEAFF
D gene: NA; clone size: few; V gene: TRBV29-1; J gene: TRBJ1-5; CDR3 DNA: TGCAGCGTTGGGGAGAATAGCAATCAGCCCCAGCATTTT; CDR3 protein: CSVGENSNQPQHF
D gene: TRBD2; clone size: NA; V gene: TRBV6-1; J gene: TRBJ2-1; CDR3 DNA: TGTGCCAGCAGTGAAGAGCGGGAGAGGTTCAATGAGCAGTTCTTC; CDR3 protein: CASSEERERFNEQFF
D gene: TRBD2; clone size: NA; V gene: TRBV7-8; J gene: TRBJ2-3; CDR3 DNA: TGTGCCAGCAGCCTCCCCGGGCGGATGACTAGCGGGGGGCCTTCATCCACAGATACGCAGTATTTT; CDR3 protein: CASSLPGRMTSGGPSSTDTQYF
D gene: NA; clone size: NA; V gene: TRBV6-6; J gene: TRBJ1-3; CDR3 DNA: TGTGCCAGCAGCCCTTACTCGGACTATTCCGGAAACACCATATATTTT; CDR3 protein: CASSPYSDYSGNTIYF
D gene: TRBD1; clone size: NA; V gene: TRBV30; J gene: TRBJ1-4; CDR3 DNA: TGTGCCTGGAGATCGGACAGGGGGGTACGAGCTAATGAAAAACTGTTTTTT; CDR3 protein: CAWRSDRGVRANEKLFF
D gene: TRBD2; clone size: NA; V gene: TRBV2; J gene: TRBJ2-5; CDR3 DNA: TGTGCCAGCAGCTTGAGCTCCGGGACTAGCGGGAGCACAGCACTGGAGACCCAGTACTTC; CDR3 protein: CASSLSSGTSGSTALETQYF
D gene: NA; clone size: NA; V gene: TRBV24-1; J gene: TRBJ1-1; CDR3 DNA: TGTGCCACCAGTGAAAGAGGGGGAATGGAAGCTTTCTTT; CDR3 protein: CATSERGGMEAFF
D gene: TRBD2; clone size: NA; V gene: TRBV27; J gene: TRBJ2-1; CDR3 DNA: TGTGCCAGCAGTTTAACCGGACTAGCGGGAGAAATCTCCTACAATGAGCAGTTCTTC; CDR3 protein: CASSLTGLAGEISYNEQFF
D gene: NA; clone size: NA; V gene: TRBV9; J gene: TRBJ2-2; CDR3 DNA: TGTGCCAGCAGCGTAGGATCGGGATCAAACACCGGGGAGCTGTTTTTT; CDR3 protein: CASSVGSGSNTGELFF
D gene: NA; clone size: NA; V gene: TRBV5-1; J gene: TRBJ2-1; CDR3 DNA: TGCGCCAGCAGCTCTACCCGTAGAGGCAATGAGCAGTTCTTC; CDR3 protein: CASSSTRRGNEQFF
D gene: NA; clone size: NA; V gene: TRBV21-1; J gene: TRBJ2-3; CDR3 DNA: TGTGCCAGCAGCCCTCTGAGACAGGGCATTAGAGATACGCAGTATTTT; CDR3 protein: CASSPLRQGIRDTQYF
D gene: NA; clone size: NA; V gene: TRBV12-1; J gene: TRBJ2-4; CDR3 DNA: TGTGCCAGCAGCTTTCGGGGGTTAGCCAAAAACATTCAGTACTTC; CDR3 protein: CASSFRGLAKNIQYF
D gene: NA; clone size: NA; V gene: TRBV11-2; J gene: TRBJ2-1; CDR3 DNA: TGTGCCAGCAGCTTAGGCAGGGGCCCCTACAATGAGCAGTTCTTC; CDR3 protein: CASSLGRGPYNEQFF
D gene: NA; clone size: NA; V gene: TRBV11-3; J gene: TRBJ2-6; CDR3 DNA: TGTGCCAGCACTCTAACAGGGATAACAGGGGCCAACGTCCTGACTTTC; CDR3 protein: CASTLTGITGANVLTF
D gene: TRBD1; clone size: NA; V gene: TRBV5-1; J gene: TRBJ1-6; CDR3 DNA: TGCGCCAGCAGCTCGGGACAGGCATATAATTCACCCCTCCACTTT; CDR3 protein: CASSSGQAYNSPLHF
D gene: TRBD1; clone size: NA; V gene: TRBV11-2; J gene: TRBJ1-2; CDR3 DNA: TGTGCCAGCAAACCGGGGACAGGGGCCCCCTGGGGGTATGGCTACACCTTC; CDR3 protein: CASKPGTGAPWGYGYTF
D gene: TRBD1; clone size: NA; V gene: TRBV29-1; J gene: TRBJ2-3; CDR3 DNA: TGCAGCGTTCGGACAGGGAGCACAGATACGCAGTATTTT; CDR3 protein: CSVRTGSTDTQYF
D gene: NA; clone size: NA; V gene: TRBV3-1/TRBV3-2; J gene: TRBJ2-1; CDR3 DNA: TGTGCCAGCAGTCACGACAGGAAGGCTAGTGAGCAGTTCTTC; CDR3 protein: CASSHDRKASEQFF